The 10 T cell receptor beta chains reported below all come from one sample, sequenced in a study of T cell changes during pregnancy in multiple sclerosis. TCRdb's table, derived via immunoSEQ multiplex PCR, lists solely in-frame clones and lacks some. This repertoire shows some 44,000 clones, about nine tenths found once; its top ten account for approximately 1.2%. The specimen comprised CD4+ T cells from peripheral blood mononuclear cells, sampled in the second trimester of pregnancy. These receptors came from a female donor with multiple sclerosis, enrolled in a pregnancy study.

The gene calls are TRBV27 and TRBJ2-1; the D is unclear. CDR3 length: 14 residues. The germline V gene encodes CDR1 MNHEY and CDR2 SMNVEV (reference sequence). Trimming shortened V by 5 bases and J by 3 bases, and 11 bases separated the two germline ends. The CDR3 loop reads CASSTVSHYNEQFF. The CDR3 nucleotides are TGTGCCAGCAGTACAGTTTCACACTACAATGAGCAGTTCTTC.

The chain carries TRBV20-1 and TRBJ2-1; D uncertain. The CDR3 loop spans 11 amino acids. From germline, CDR1 is DFQATT and CDR2 SNEGSKA (reference sequence). Trimming stripped 1 base from V and 9 bases from J, with 7 bases between. This CDR3 is CSARGLAEQFF. In nucleotides, the CDR3 is TGCAGTGCTAGAGGCTTAGCTGAGCAGTTCTTC.

The V call is TRBV7-2, the J call TRBJ2-7, with 7 bases fitting TRBD2. The CDR3 loop spans 14 amino acids. Per the germline V gene, CDR1 is SGHTA and CDR2 is FQGNSA. J was trimmed by 2 bases and V by 0 bases; bases with no gene match: 1. CDR3 region: CASSLAGGPYEQYF. DNA for the CDR3: TGTGCCAGCAGCTTAGCGGGAGGGCCCTACGAGCAGTACTTC.

V and J are TRBV5-6 and TRBJ2-5, with TRBD2 matching over 7 bases. This CDR3 spans 17 amino acids. Germline-derived CDR1 and CDR2 are SGHDT and YYEEEE. The V segment lost 2 bases and the J segment 2 bases; nucleotides outside the gene matches: 12. CDR3 in amino acids: CASSFTTQTSAQETQYF. The CDR3 coding sequence is TGTGCCAGCAGCTTCACCACCCAAACTAGCGCGCAAGAGACCCAGTACTTC. Complete variable domain (other parts from reference TRBV5-6 and TRBJ2-5): DAGVTQSPTHLIKTRGQQVTLRCSPKSGHDTVSWYQQALGQGPQFIFQYYEEEERQRGNFPDRFSGHQFPNYSSELNVNALLLGDSALYLCASSFTTQTSAQETQYFGPGTRLLVL.

The rearrangement uses TRBV20-1 and TRBJ2-7; D remains ambiguous. Trimming removed 0 bases from V and 5 bases from J, with 5 bases in between. Per the germline V gene, CDR1 is DFQATT and CDR2 is SNEGSKA (reference sequence). The CDR3 spans 11 residues. CDR3 sequence (DNA): TGCAGTGCTAGAGATTATGACGAGCAGTACTTC. Residues: CSARDYDEQYF.

The chain is built from TRBV28 and TRBJ1-2; 9 bases match TRBD1. From germline, CDR1 is MDHEN and CDR2 SYDVKM. CDR3 size: 15 residues. V lost 5 bases and J lost 8; bases outside the gene matches: 12. The CDR3 bases are TGTGCCAGCAGTCTCCTAGCCGGGACAGGGATAGGCTACACCTTC. Protein sequence: CASSLLAGTGIGYTF.

The chain employs TRBV19 and TRBJ2-7, with D possibly being TRBD1 (7 bases). The CDR3 totals 15 residues. V lost 9 bases to trimming and J lost 3 bases, with 21 bases between them. Germline CDR1 and CDR2: LNHDA and SQIVND (reference sequence). CDR3 sequence reads: CASTQRRQGGYEQYF. For the CDR3, the DNA is TGTGCCAGCACTCAAAGGCGACAGGGAGGCTACGAGCAGTACTTC.

The gene calls are TRBV19 and TRBJ1-4, with D tentatively TRBD1 (6 bases). Germline CDR1 and CDR2: LNHDA and SQIVND (reference sequence). The ends were cut back, 8 bases at V and 7 bases at J, with 14 bases in the middle. The CDR3 runs 13 residues. The CDR3 spells CASRGQSGEKLFF. CDR3 bases: TGTGCCAGTCGAGGACAGTCGGGTGAAAAACTGTTTTTT.

The chain employs TRBV9 and TRBJ1-4; TRBD1 is a possible D gene (6 bases). The CDR3 has 15 residues. The V gene's germline CDR1 is SGDLS and CDR2 YYNGEE. The V gene lost 0 bases and the J gene lost 2 bases, with 8 bases spanning the gap. Here the CDR3 reads CASSVGDRTNEKLFF. As DNA, the CDR3 is TGTGCCAGCAGCGTAGGTGACAGGACTAATGAAAAACTGTTTTTT. The full variable domain, in which reference TRBV9 and TRBJ1-4 provide the parts outside the CDR3, is DSGVTQTPKHLITATGQRVTLRCSPRSGDLSVYWYQQSLDQGLQFLIQYYNGEERAKGNILERFSAQQFPDLHSELNLSSLELGDSALYFCASSVGDRTNEKLFFGSGTQLSVL.

The gene calls are TRBV28 and TRBJ1-5; unclear D gene. The CDR3 has 12 amino acids. Germline V lookup: CDR1 MDHEN, CDR2 SYDVKM. Trimming left V 7 bases short and J 4 bases short, with 8 bases between. The CDR3 spells CASKAANQPQHF. The CDR3 coding sequence is TGTGCCAGCAAGGCGGCAAATCAGCCCCAGCATTTT. The full variable domain, in which reference TRBV28 and TRBJ1-5 provide the parts outside the CDR3, is DVKVTQSSRYLVKRTGEKVFLECVQDMDHENMFWYRQDPGLGLRLIYFSYDVKMKEKGDIPEGYSVSREKKERFSLILESASTNQTSMYLCASKAANQPQHFGDGTRLSIL.